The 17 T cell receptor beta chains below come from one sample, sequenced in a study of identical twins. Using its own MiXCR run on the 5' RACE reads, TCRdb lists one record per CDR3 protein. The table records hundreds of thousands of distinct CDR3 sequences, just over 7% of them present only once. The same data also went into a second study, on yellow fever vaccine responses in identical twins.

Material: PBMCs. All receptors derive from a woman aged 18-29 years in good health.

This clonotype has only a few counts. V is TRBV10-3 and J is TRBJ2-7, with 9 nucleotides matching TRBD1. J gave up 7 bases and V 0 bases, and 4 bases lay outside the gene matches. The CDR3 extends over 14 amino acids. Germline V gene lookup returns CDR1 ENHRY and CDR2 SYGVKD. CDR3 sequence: CAISESGTGNEQYF. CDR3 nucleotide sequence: TGTGCCATCAGTGAGTCGGGGACAGGGAATGAGCAGTACTTC.

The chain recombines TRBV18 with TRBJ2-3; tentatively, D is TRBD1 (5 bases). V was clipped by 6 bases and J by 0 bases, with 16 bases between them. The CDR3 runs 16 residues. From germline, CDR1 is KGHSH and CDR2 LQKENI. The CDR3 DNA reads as TGTGCCAGCTCGACGTCAGTGGGGCCTAGCACAGATACGCAGTATTTT. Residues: CASSTSVGPSTDTQYF.

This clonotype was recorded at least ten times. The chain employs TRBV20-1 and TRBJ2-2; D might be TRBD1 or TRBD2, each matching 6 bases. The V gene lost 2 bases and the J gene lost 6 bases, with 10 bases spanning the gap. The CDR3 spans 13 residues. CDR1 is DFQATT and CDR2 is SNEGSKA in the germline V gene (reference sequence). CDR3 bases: TGCAGTGCTAGAACAGGGAGGCCCGGGGAGCTGTTTTTT. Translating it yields CSARTGRPGELFF.

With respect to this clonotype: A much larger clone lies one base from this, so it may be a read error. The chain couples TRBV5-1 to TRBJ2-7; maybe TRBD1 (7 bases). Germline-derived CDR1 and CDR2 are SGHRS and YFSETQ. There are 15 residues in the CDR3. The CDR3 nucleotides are TGCGCCAGCAGCTTCGGCGGGGACAGCCTCTACAAGCAGTACTTC. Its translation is CASSFGGDSLYKQYF.

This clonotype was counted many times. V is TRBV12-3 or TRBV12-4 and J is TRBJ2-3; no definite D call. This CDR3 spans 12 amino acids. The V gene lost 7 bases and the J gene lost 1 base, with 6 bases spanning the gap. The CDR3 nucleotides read TGTGCCAGCAAGACGGGCACAGATACGCAGTATTTT. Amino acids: CASKTGTDTQYF.

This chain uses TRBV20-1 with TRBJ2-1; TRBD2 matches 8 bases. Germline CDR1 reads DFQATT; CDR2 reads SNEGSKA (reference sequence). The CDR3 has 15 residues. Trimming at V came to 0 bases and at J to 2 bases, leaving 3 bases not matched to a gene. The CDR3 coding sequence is TGCAGTGCTAGAGAAAGCGGGGGAACCTACAATGAGCAGTTCTTC. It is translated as CSARESGGTYNEQFF.

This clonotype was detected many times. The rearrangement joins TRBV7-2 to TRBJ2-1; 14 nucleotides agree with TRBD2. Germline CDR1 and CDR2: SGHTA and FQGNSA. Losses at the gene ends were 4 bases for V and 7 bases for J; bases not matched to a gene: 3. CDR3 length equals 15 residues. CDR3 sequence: CASSWGLAGVNEQFF. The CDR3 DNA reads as TGTGCCAGCAGCTGGGGACTAGCGGGAGTAAATGAGCAGTTCTTC. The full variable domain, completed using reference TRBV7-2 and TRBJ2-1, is GAGVSQSPSNKVTEKGKDVELRCDPISGHTALYWYRQSLGQGLEFLIYFQGNSAPDKSGLPSDRFSAERTGGSVSTLTIQRTQQEDSAVYLCASSWGLAGVNEQFFGPGTRLTVL.

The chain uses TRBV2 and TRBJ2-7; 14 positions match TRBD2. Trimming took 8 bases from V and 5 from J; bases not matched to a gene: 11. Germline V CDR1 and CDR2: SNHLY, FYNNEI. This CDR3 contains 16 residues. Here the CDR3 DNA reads TGTGCCAGCCTACCGAATCGACTAGCGGGAGGGGACGAGCAGTACTTC. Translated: CASLPNRLAGGDEQYF. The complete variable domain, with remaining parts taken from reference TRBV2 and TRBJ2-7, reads EPEVTQTPSHQVTQMGQEVILRCVPISNHLYFYWYRQILGQKVEFLVSFYNNEISEKSEIFDDQFSVERPDGSNFTLKIRSTKLEDSAMYFCASLPNRLAGGDEQYFGPGTRLTVT.

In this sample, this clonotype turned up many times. The CDR3 nucleotides read TGCGCCAGCAGCCGAGGGGCTAGTATTCCCTACAATGAGCAGTTCTTC. It is translated as CASSRGASIPYNEQFF. The chain employs TRBV4-1 and TRBJ2-1, with D possibly called TRBD1 or TRBD2 (5 bases each). The CDR3 extends over 16 amino acids. Per germline, CDR1 MGHRA and CDR2 YSYEKL. Trimming took off 4 bases at V and 2 bases at J, with 15 bases between the two ends.

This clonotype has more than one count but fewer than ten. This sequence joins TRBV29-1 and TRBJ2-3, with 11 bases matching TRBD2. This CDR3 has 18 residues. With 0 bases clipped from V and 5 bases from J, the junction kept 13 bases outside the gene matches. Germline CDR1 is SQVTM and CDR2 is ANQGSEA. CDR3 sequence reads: CSVEDPVPSGGPGDTQYF. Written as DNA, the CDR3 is TGCAGCGTTGAAGATCCGGTCCCTAGCGGGGGGCCCGGAGATACGCAGTATTTT.

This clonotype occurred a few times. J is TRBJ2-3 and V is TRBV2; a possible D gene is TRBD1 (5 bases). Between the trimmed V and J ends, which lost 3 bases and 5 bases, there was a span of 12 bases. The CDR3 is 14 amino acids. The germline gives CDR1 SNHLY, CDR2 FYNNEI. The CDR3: CASSDPRVGDTQYF. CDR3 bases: TGTGCCAGCAGTGATCCCAGGGTCGGAGATACGCAGTATTTT.

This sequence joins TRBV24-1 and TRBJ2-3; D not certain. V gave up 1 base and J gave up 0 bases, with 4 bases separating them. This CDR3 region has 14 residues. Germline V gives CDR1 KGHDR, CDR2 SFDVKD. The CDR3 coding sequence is TGTGCCACCAGTGATTTCCTCAGCACAGATACGCAGTATTTT. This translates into CATSDFLSTDTQYF.

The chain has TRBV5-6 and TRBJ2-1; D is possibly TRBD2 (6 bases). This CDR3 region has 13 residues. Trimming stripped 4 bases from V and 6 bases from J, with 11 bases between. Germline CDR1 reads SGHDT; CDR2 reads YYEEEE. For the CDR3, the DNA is TGTGCCAGCAGCCGTCTAGCGCGCAATGAGCAGTTCTTC. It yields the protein CASSRLARNEQFF.

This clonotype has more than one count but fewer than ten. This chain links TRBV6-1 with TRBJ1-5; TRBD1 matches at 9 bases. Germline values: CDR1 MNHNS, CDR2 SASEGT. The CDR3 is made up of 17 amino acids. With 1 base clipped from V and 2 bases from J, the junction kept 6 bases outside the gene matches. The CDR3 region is CASSEGGQGEGNQPQHF. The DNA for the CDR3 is TGTGCCAGCAGTGAAGGGGGACAGGGTGAGGGCAATCAGCCCCAGCATTTT.

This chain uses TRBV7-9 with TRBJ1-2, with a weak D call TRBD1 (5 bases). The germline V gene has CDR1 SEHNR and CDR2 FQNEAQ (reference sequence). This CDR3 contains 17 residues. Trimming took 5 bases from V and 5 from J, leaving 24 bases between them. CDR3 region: CASSGSGGGVDFYGYTF. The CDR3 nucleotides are TGTGCCAGCAGCGGCAGCGGGGGAGGAGTAGATTTTTATGGCTACACCTTC. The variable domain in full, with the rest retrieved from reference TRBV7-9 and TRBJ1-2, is DTGVSQNPRHKITKRGQNVTFRCDPISEHNRLYWYRQTLGQGPEFLTYFQNEAQLEKSRLLSDRFSAERPKGSFSTLEIQRTEQGDSAMYLCASSGSGGGVDFYGYTFGSGTRLTVV.

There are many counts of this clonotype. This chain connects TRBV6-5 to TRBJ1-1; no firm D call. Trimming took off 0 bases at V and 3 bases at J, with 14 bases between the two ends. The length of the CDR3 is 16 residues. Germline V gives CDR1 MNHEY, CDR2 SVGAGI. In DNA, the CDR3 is TGTGCCAGCAGTTACTCGATAAGGGATGGGGACACTGAAGCTTTCTTT. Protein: CASSYSIRDGDTEAFF.

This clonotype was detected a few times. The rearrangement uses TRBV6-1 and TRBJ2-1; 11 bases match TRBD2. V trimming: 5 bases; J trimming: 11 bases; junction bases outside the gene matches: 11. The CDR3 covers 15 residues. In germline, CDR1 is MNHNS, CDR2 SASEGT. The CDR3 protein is CASSKTGLAENKQFF. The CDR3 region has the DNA TGTGCCAGCAGTAAAACGGGACTAGCGGAAAATAAGCAGTTCTTC.